This T cell receptor (beta chain) was profiled in a study of cytomegalovirus exposure and HLA in healthy donors. General study points: An analysis that came later showed most CMV-associated TCR beta chains appearing HLA-restricted.

The PCR had 60 Vbeta and 13 Jbeta primers. Produced via immunoSEQ multiplex PCR; TCRdb's table is partial and in-frame only. The sample has 100,000 to 150,000 clones, 78% seen once. This clone was recorded only once. Its specificity is unknown. The donors were healthy bone marrow donors. Germline CDR1 is MDHEN and CDR2 is SYDVKM. CDR3 length equals 14 residues. V was clipped by 8 bases and J by 10 bases, with 20 bases between them. The specimen sequenced was PBMCs. The source is a woman between 35 and 50 years old in good health and CMV-seronegative. The chain is built from TRBV28 and TRBJ1-4; D perhaps matches TRBD1 (6 bases). CDR3 DNA: TGTGCCAGCGAGGGGGGGGCCCCGATGGGAAAACTGTTTTTT. Its protein product is CASEGGAPMGKLFF. Full variable domain (missing parts from reference TRBV28 and TRBJ1-4): DVKVTQSSRYLVKRTGEKVFLECVQDMDHENMFWYRQDPGLGLRLIYFSYDVKMKEKGDIPEGYSVSREKKERFSLILESASTNQTSMYLCASEGGAPMGKLFFGSGTQLSVL.